The rows below give T cell receptor beta chains drawn from one sample of a study of brain T cells in children with intractable seizures. Clones were read by immunoSEQ multiplex PCR, and TCRdb kept only the in-frame ones, dropping some. Of about 80,000 clones detected, under 95% appear once; the ten largest clones hold roughly a quarter. This specimen was peripheral blood, taken at surgery. Every receptor here comes from a girl aged 2 to 10 with Rasmussen encephalitis and intractable seizures. Both conserved end residues are part of each CDR3. Clone size is given for some rows only: seen once, a few or many times, or a class if the clone is expanded.

size	V	J	CDR3
-	TRBV9	TRBJ2-3	CASSVSGSTDTQYF
-	TRBV5-6	TRBJ2-1	CASSLGKGKFF
-	TRBV7-9	TRBJ2-1	CASSLSGSYNEQFF
-	TRBV11-3	TRBJ2-7	CASSPGYEQYF
-	TRBV6-1	TRBJ2-5	CASSVGTSGFQETQYF
-	TRBV27	TRBJ1-5	CASSSTGNTNQPQHF
-	TRBV11-1	TRBJ2-7	CASSLLRGGYEQYF
-	TRBV7-9	TRBJ2-7	CASSLGGRDEQYF
-	TRBV23-1	TRBJ1-1	CASGRNQIVAKGGYTEAFF
-	TRBV12-3/TRBV12-4	TRBJ2-5	CASSFGIQETQYF
-	TRBV5-6	TRBJ1-5	CASRQQGTQPQHF
-	TRBV7-9	TRBJ1-4	CASSAGGDGPDNEKLFF
-	TRBV11-3	TRBJ2-5	CASSFHDSQETQYF
-	TRBV19	TRBJ1-2	CASSGDSPNYGYTF
-	TRBV18	TRBJ2-7	CASSPRQGTDEQYF
-	TRBV29-1	TRBJ2-7	CSVGLLARDRARVQYF
-	TRBV28	TRBJ1-5	CASRGPGQDQPQHF
few	TRBV3-1/TRBV3-2	TRBJ2-7	CASSPPLGYEQYF
once	TRBV29-1	TRBJ2-7	CSVSAGQGAYEQYF
-	TRBV28	TRBJ1-2	CASTRAGLYGYTF
-	TRBV10-2	TRBJ1-5	CASAGTENQPQHF
-	TRBV15	TRBJ2-7	CATSFRHSYEQYF
-	TRBV5-6	TRBJ1-5	CASSLRSSNQPQHF
once	TRBV18	TRBJ2-7	CASSRGGQENTYEQYF
-	TRBV27	TRBJ1-1	CASRYRENTEAFF
few	TRBV6-6	TRBJ1-6	CASSKIRQGAQSPLHF
-	TRBV9	TRBJ2-1	CASTEGGYYNEQFF
-	TRBV2	TRBJ2-1	CASSSGGREQFF
-	TRBV10-2	TRBJ2-1	CASSGGAGSFF
-	TRBV7-2	TRBJ2-7	CASSLVGGPLLYEQYF
-	TRBV11-2	TRBJ2-7	CASSQTATLPYEQYF
-	TRBV7-3	TRBJ2-1	CASSLRAFNEQFF
-	TRBV28	TRBJ1-2	CASSFRGLYGYTF
-	TRBV7-9	TRBJ1-6	CASSSQGQNSPLHF
-	TRBV18	TRBJ1-1	CASSRGGWAEAFF
-	TRBV6-1	TRBJ1-6	CASSDLGFGSPLHF
-	TRBV7-9	TRBJ1-1	CASSRKTREAFF
-	TRBV10-3	TRBJ1-6	CAISDSMDIENSPLHF
-	TRBV30	TRBJ1-1	CAWSEEPQGLRTEAFF
-	TRBV2	TRBJ1-5	CASRWEGGGNQPQHF
-	TRBV5-4	TRBJ1-1	CASSFAGMNTEAFF
few	TRBV1	TRBJ1-6	CTSRVKHSPLHF
once	TRBV2	TRBJ1-2	CASSESGFYGYTF
-	TRBV7-3	TRBJ2-2	CASRQTSGGGGELFF
-	TRBV2	TRBJ1-2	CASSGGPSRAYGYTF
once	TRBV30	TRBJ2-7	CAWSVGITYEQYF
-	TRBV7-2	TRBJ2-1	CASSSGRNEQFF
-	TRBV28	TRBJ1-4	CASSFYAEKLFF
-	TRBV30	TRBJ1-1	CAWSVLWGTTEAFF
-	TRBV27	TRBJ1-2	CASSLSGGGNYGYTF